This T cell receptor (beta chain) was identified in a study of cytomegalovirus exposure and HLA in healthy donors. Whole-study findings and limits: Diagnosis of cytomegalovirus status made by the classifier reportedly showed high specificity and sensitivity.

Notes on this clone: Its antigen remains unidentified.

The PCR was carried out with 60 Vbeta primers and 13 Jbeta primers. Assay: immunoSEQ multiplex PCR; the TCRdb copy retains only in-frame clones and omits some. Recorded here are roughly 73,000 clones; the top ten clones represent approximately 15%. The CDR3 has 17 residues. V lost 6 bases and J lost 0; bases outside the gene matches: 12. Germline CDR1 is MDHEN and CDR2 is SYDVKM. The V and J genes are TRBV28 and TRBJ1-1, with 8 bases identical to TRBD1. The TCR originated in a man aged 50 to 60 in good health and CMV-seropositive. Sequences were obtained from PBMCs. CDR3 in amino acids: CASSAGTGAPMNTEAFF. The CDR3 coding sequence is TGTGCCAGCAGCGCCGGGACAGGAGCTCCTATGAACACTGAAGCTTTCTTT. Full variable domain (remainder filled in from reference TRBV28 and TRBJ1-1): DVKVTQSSRYLVKRTGEKVFLECVQDMDHENMFWYRQDPGLGLRLIYFSYDVKMKEKGDIPEGYSVSREKKERFSLILESASTNQTSMYLCASSAGTGAPMNTEAFFGQGTRLTVV.